Listed here is a single TCR beta chain. TCRdb's table, derived via immunoSEQ multiplex PCR, lists solely in-frame clones and lacks some. The sample lists tens of thousands of clones; about nine tenths were seen once. The V and J ends lost 2 bases and 5 bases respectively, with 19 bases between them. The CDR3 length is 16 residues. CDR1 is SGHNT and CDR2 is YYREEE in the germline V gene (reference sequence). This entry belongs to a study of OX40 agonist ivuxolimab in advanced cancers. The clonotype originates from an adult with an advanced solid tumor such as melanoma, head and neck, liver or kidney cancer. The rearrangement links TRBV5-4 to TRBJ2-5; TRBD2 might be the D (6 bases). This specimen consisted of CD4+ or CD8+ T cells sorted from blood, obtained in a trial of the OX40 agonist ivuxolimab. In DNA form, the CDR3 reads TGTGCCAGCAGCTTCCGGACTATCAACACCAGGGAGACCCAGTACTTC. Translation gives CASSFRTINTRETQYF.